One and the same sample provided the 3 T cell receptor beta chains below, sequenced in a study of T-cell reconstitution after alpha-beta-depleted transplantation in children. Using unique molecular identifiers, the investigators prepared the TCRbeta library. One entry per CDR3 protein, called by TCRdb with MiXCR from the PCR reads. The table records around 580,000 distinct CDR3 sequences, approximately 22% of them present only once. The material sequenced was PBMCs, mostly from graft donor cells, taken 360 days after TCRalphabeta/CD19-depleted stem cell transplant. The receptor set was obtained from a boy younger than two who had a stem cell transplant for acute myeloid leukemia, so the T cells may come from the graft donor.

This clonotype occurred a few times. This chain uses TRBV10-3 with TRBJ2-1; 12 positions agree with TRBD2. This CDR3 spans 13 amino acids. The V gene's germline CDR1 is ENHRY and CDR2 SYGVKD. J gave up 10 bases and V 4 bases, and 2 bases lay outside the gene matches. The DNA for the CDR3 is TGTGCCATCAGTGGCACTAGCGGGGGGGAGCAGTTCTTC. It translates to CAISGTSGGEQFF.

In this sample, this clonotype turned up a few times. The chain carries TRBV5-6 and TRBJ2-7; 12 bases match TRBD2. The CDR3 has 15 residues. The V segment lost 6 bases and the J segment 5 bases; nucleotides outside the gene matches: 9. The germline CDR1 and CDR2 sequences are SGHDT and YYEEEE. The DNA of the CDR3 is TGTGCCAGCACCTTTCGGGGACTAGCGGGCCACGAGCAGTACGTC. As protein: CASTFRGLAGHEQYV.

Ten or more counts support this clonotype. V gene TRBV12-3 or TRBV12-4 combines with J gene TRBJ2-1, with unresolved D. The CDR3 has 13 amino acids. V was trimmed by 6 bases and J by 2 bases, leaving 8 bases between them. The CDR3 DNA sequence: TGTGCCAGCAGCCAGACTGCCTACAATGAGCAGTTCTTC. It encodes CASSQTAYNEQFF.